The clone carrying this T cell receptor beta chain has at least ten counts. It was RNA transcripts that yielded the amplified TCR beta CDR3 regions. In the first-round RT-PCR of the TCR CDR3, the HTBI primer set was used. TCRdb analysed the multiplex PCR reads with MiXCR anew, one entry per CDR3 protein. The profile shows fewer than 650,000 distinct CDR3 sequences, approximately 15% of them singletons. The germline CDR1 and CDR2 sequences are SGHAT and FQNNGV. The V gene lost 1 base and the J gene lost 2 bases, with 17 bases spanning the gap. The CDR3 extends over 17 amino acids. These data originate in a study of T cells in Graves' hyperthyroidism and ophthalmopathy.

The sample comprised blood. J is TRBJ2-5 and V is TRBV11-2; D perhaps matches TRBD1 (5 bases). This receptor was obtained from a woman aged 25 to 39 with Graves' hyperthyroidism that later progressed to Graves' ophthalmopathy. DNA of the CDR3: TGTGCCAGCAGCTTAGGCCTCAGGCCAGGGATTCAAGAGACCCAGTACTTC. Protein: CASSLGLRPGIQETQYF.